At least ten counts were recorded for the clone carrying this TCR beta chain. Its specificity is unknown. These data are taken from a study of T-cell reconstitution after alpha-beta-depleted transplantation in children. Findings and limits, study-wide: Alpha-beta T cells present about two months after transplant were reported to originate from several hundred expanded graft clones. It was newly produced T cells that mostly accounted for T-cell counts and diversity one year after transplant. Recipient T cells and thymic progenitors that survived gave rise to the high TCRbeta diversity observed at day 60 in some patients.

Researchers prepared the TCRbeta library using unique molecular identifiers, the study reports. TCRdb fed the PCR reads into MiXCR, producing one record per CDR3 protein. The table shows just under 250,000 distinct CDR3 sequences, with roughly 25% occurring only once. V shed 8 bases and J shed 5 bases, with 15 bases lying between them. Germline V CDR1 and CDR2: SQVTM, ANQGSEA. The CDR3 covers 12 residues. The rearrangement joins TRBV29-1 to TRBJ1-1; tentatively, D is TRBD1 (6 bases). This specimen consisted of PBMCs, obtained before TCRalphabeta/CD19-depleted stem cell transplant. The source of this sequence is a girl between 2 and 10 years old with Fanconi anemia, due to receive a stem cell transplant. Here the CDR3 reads CSHRWGPTEAFF. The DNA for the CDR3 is TGCAGCCACCGTTGGGGGCCGACTGAAGCTTTCTTT. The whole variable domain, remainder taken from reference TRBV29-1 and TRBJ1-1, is SAVISQKPSRDICQRGTSLTIQCQVDSQVTMMFWYRQQPGQSLTLIATANQGSEATYESGFVIDKFPISRPNLTFSTLTVSNMSPEDSSIYLCSHRWGPTEAFFGQGTRLTVV.